This TCR beta chain was captured in a study of T cells in Graves' hyperthyroidism and ophthalmopathy (dated by TCRdb to between 2018 and 2021). Background on the whole study: Peripheral blood samples were taken at initial diagnosis, before any treatment was given. TCR Vbeta CDR3 sequencing of 130 to 150 peripheral blood samples (43 ophthalmopathy, 75 to 85 hyperthyroidism and about 17 progressor patients) is reported in the paper. After blood sampling, hyperthyroidism patients were treated with methimazole at a starting dose of 30 mg daily, and ophthalmopathy patients were treated with high-dose intravenous methylprednisolone. The 100 discovery patients were randomly split 7:3 into training and test sets. Thyroid tissue and blood T-cell repertoires from six Graves' hyperthyroidism patients were also compared in the study. An independent validation cohort of fewer than 20 hyperthyroidism patients and approximately 16 patients who later progressed to ophthalmopathy tested prospective prediction of ophthalmopathy. TCR V-J signatures able to tell the groups apart were searched for in a discovery cohort of 90 to 100 patients, of whom fewer than 45 had Graves' ophthalmopathy and around 57 had stable Graves' hyperthyroidism.

Here V drops 6 bases and J drops 5 bases, and the junction holds 3 bases not matched to any gene. Taken from cysteine to phenylalanine, the CDR3 has 14 residues. Only the CDR3 part of the read is kept: 42 bases, read in frame from the first base. Moderately to severely active disease, a Clinical Activity Score of at least 3, a NOSPECS grade of at least 4, and a duration under 3 months were present in ophthalmopathy patients. Patients with uncontrolled infections, other autoimmune diseases, pregnancy or lactation were excluded. Diagnoses were established on the basis of clinical symptoms, serum thyroxine and TRAb, thyroid ultrasound, and orbital computed tomography. Ficoll-Paque density gradient centrifugation was used to isolate PBMCs from approximately 10 ml of fresh peripheral blood. Trizol reagent was used to extract total RNA, and RNA quality was then checked on an Agilent 2100 Bioanalyzer. With regard to this clonotype: Its antigen is unknown. No base quality information exists; no much larger clone differs at one position.

Results and caveats for the whole study, not just this receptor: Sample size was not statistically predetermined, and investigators were not blinded to group allocation. Ophthalmopathy was separated from stable hyperthyroidism by a 13 V-J signature model, with around 88% sensitivity and around 81% specificity obtained in cross-validation and 80%/75% obtained in testing. In validation, the model predicted progression to ophthalmopathy a median of 6.5 months before onset, with approximately 70% sensitivity and about 72% specificity. Blood samples also contained most of the expanded thyroid clonotypes (frequency above 0.001), which suggests that blood repertoires may reflect thyroid immune responses.

TCR beta CDR3 regions were amplified from RNA transcripts. A first-round RT-PCR of the TCR CDR3 used the HTBI primer set with the Qiagen OneStep RT-PCR kit. Libraries were constructed in a second round of multiplex PCR, after which size selection and purification were performed. The libraries were sequenced on an Illumina HiSeq2000 using paired-end 100 bp reads. As for how the authors treated the data: SOAPnuke was used to process the raw data, throwing out any read that contained adapters or uncalled bases, had a mean Phred below 15, or lacked an exact constant-primer or identifier match. COPE v1.2.5 was used to merge high-quality paired reads, and clonotypes were defined as unique nucleotide sequences. MiTCR v1.1 was used to align clonotypes to the IMGT TRBV, TRBD and TRBJ reference segments. Only V-J combinations with frequency above 0.0001, covering about 99% of repertoires, were analysed. A TCS score was defined as the ratio between F50 (clonal expansion) and ExV (chaos), using BLOSUM62-based TCRdist between CDR3 peptides within each V-J. Welch's t-statistics and random forest reduced fewer than 600 V-J features to roughly 13, which were used in a naive Bayes classifier (R e1071). Thyroid-blood repertoire similarity was quantified with the Morisita-Horn index. TCRdb reworked the public reads: Q25 trimming with fastp, MiXCR clone assembly, productive beta chains retained. Rows with one shared CDR3 protein collapse into an entry with the most common genes and DNA. It is TCRdb's table, rather than the study itself, that gives the V and J calls and clone size. Recorded for this sample are under 70,000 distinct CDR3 sequences; under 70% of them occurred a single time. The ten largest clones add up to 2.5% to 3.5% of the sample.

The clonotype was recovered from a woman aged 55 to 70 with Graves' ophthalmopathy. The chain joins TRBV12-3 or TRBV12-4 to TRBJ1-6; 8 middle bases align to TRBD1. Sequences were obtained from blood. Here the CDR3 is given as CASRSTGDNSPLHF. The DNA reads as follows: TGTGCCAGCAGATCGACAGGGGATAATTCACCCCTCCACTTT.